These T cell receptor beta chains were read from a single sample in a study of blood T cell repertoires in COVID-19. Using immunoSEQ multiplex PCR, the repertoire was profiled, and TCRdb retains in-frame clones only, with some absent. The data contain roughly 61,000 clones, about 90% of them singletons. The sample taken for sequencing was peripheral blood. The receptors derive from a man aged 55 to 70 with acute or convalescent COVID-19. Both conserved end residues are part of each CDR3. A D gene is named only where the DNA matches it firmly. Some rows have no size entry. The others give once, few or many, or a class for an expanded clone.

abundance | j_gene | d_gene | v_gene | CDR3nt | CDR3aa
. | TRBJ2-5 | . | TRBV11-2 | TGTGCCAGCAGCTCGCGACAGGACGGGGAGACCCAGTACTTC | CASSSRQDGETQYF
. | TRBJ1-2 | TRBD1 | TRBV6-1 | TGTGCCAGCAGTGAAGCGGGACAGGGGAAGGGCTACACCTTC | CASSEAGQGKGYTF
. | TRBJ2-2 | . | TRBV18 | TGTGCCAGCTCACAGACAGAGAACACCGGGGAGCTGTTTTTT | CASSQTENTGELFF
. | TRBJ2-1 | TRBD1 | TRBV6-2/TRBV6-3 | TGTGCCAGCAGTTACCCCCCAGGGGGCTCCTACAATGAGCAGTTCTTC | CASSYPPGGSYNEQFF
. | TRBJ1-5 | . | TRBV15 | TGTGCCACCAGCAGAGTGAGACAGTACCAGCCCCAGCATTTT | CATSRVRQYQPQHF
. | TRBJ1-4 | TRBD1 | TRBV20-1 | TGCAGTGCTAGTAGGGGCCGGGACAGGAATGAAAAACTGTTTTTT | CSASRGRDRNEKLFF
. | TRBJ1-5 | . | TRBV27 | TGTGCCAGCAGTGCAGGCCGAACAAATCAGCCCCAGCATTTT | CASSAGRTNQPQHF
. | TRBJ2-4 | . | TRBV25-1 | TGTGCCAGCAGTGAAGTCCAGGGTGCCAAAAACATTCAGTACTTC | CASSEVQGAKNIQYF
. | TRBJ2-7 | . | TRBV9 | TGTGCCAGCAGCCAGGGGCTAGCTGCCGAGCAGTACTTC | CASSQGLAAEQYF
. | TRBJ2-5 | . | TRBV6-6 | TGTGCCAGCAGCATGACTAGAGAAGAGACCCAGTACTTC | CASSMTREETQYF
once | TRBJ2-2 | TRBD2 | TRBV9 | TGTGCCAGCAGCGTCAGCGGACTAGCGGGCGCGACCGGGGAGCTGTTTTTT | CASSVSGLAGATGELFF
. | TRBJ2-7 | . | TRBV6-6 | TGTGCCAGCAAAGTGGAGGGGGCAGTCCTCTACGAGCAGTACTTC | CASKVEGAVLYEQYF
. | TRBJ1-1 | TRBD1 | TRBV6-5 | TGTGCCAGCAGTTTCTACCGACAGGGAATAAGCAGTGAAGCTTTCTTT | CASSFYRQGISSEAFF
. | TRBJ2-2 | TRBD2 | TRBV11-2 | TGTGCCAGCAGCTTAGAAGTTAGGGGTCGGGGGGCGAACACCGGGGAGCTGTTTTTT | CASSLEVRGRGANTGELFF
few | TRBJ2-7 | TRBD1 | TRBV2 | TGTGCCAGCAGGCAAGACAGGGCTTCCACCGTCGAGCAGTACTTC | CASRQDRASTVEQYF
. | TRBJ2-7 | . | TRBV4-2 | TGTGCCAGCAGCCAAGAGGTAGCGCGAGGTCGCACCTACGAGCAGTACTTC | CASSQEVARGRTYEQYF
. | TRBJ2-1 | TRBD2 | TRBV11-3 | TGTGCCAGCAGCCCCCAGGCGCGGGAGGGCTACAATGAGCAGTTCTTC | CASSPQAREGYNEQFF
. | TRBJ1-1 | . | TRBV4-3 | TGCGCCAGCAGCCCTCTAGTAGGGGGGAACACTGAAGCTTTCTTT | CASSPLVGGNTEAFF
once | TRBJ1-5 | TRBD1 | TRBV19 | TGTGCCAGTACCCCGCGGACAGGGAACAATCAGCCCCAGCATTTT | CASTPRTGNNQPQHF
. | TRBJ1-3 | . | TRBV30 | TGTGCCTGGAGTGTACAGGGTGGAAACACCATATATTTT | CAWSVQGGNTIYF
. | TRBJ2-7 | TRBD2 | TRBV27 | TGTGCCAGCAGTTTAGGAGGCGGGAGCGGCCTCGAGCAGTACTTC | CASSLGGGSGLEQYF
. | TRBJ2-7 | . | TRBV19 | TGTGCCAGTAGTACCCCGGGGGGCCGGACCCCTTACGAGCAGTACTTC | CASSTPGGRTPYEQYF
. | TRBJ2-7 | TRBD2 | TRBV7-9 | TGTGCCAGCAGCTTAGGGGGACTAGCGGACTACGAGCAGTACTTC | CASSLGGLADYEQYF
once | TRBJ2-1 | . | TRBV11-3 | TGTGCCAGCAGCTTAGTTTCTGGGGCAGCCGAGCAGTTCTTC | CASSLVSGAAEQFF
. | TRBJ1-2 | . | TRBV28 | TGTGCCAGCAGTCCAGGGAATGCTAACTATGGCTACACCTTC | CASSPGNANYGYTF
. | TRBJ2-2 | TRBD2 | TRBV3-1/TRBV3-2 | TGTGCCAGCAGCCCGTCCCGACTAGCGGGAGATACTGGGGAGCTGTTTTTT | CASSPSRLAGDTGELFF
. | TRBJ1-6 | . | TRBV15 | TGTGCCACCAGCAGATATCGGGACCAGGGGACCTTTAATTCACCCCTCCACTTT | CATSRYRDQGTFNSPLHF
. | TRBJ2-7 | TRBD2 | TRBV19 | TGTGCCAGTAGTAGTCTAGCGGGAGGAACCTACGAGCAGTACTTC | CASSSLAGGTYEQYF
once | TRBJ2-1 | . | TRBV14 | TGTGCCAGCAGCCAACTAGGCTCCGAGCAGTTCTTC | CASSQLGSEQFF
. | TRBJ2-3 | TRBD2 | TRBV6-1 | TGTGCCAGCAGTGCCGCCTGGACTAGCGGGAGGGAGGCAGATACGCAGTATTTT | CASSAAWTSGREADTQYF
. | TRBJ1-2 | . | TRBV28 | TGTGCCAGCAGCACAGCCGCAACGCTCTATGGCTACACCTTC | CASSTAATLYGYTF
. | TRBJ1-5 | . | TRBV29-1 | TGCAGCGTTGGGAGCAGCAATCAGCCCCAGCATTTT | CSVGSSNQPQHF
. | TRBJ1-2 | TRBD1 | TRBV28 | TGTGCCAGCAGGCCAGGACAGGACATGATTGGCTACACCTTC | CASRPGQDMIGYTF
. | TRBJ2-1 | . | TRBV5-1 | TGCGCCAGCAGCTGGAGAGCCTCTTACTCCTACAATGAGCAGTTCTTC | CASSWRASYSYNEQFF
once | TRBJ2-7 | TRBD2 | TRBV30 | TGTGCCTGGAACCCCCGGACTAGCGGGAGTGTGGCCGACGAGCAGTACTTC | CAWNPRTSGSVADEQYF
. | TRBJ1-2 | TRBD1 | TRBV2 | TGTGCCAGCAGTGAAGCGCTTACAGGGGGCGCCGACTACACCTTC | CASSEALTGGADYTF
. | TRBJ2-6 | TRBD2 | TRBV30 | TGTGCCTGGAGTGCGCGGGAGCGGGTCTCTGGGGCCAACGTCCTGACTTTC | CAWSARERVSGANVLTF
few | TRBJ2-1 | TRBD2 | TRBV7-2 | TGTGCCAGCAGCTTAGTCCGCGGGAGCAGGGCCTACAATGAGCAGTTCTTC | CASSLVRGSRAYNEQFF
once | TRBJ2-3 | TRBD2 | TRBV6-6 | TGTGCCAGCAGAGGGACTATTGGCAGCACAGATACGCAGTATTTT | CASRGTIGSTDTQYF
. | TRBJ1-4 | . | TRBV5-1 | TGCGCCAGCAGCTTGGGACAGACTAATGAAAAACTGTTTTTT | CASSLGQTNEKLFF
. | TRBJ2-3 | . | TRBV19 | TGTGCCAGTAGTCCTTCCGGGGAACCGAGGGAGCAGTATTTT | CASSPSGEPREQYF
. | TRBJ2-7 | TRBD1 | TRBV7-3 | TGTGCCAGCAGCAGGGACAGCGGCTCCTCCTACGAGCAGTACTTC | CASSRDSGSSYEQYF
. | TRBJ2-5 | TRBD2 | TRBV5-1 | TGCGCCAGCGGAGCGATTAGCGGGGACCAAGAGACCCAGTACTTC | CASGAISGDQETQYF
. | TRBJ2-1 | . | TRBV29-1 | TGCAGCGGCCTCACAGACTCCTACAATGAGCAGTTCTTC | CSGLTDSYNEQFF
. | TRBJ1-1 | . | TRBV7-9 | TGTGCCAGCAGCTTAACGGGTTATGAAGCTTTCTTT | CASSLTGYEAFF
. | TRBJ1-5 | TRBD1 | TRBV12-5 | TGTGCTAGTGGTTTGTGGGACAGGGCTAATCAGCCCCAGCATTTT | CASGLWDRANQPQHF
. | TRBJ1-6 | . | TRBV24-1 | TGTGCCACCAGTGATGGCGGGGCCAATTCACCCCTCCACTTT | CATSDGGANSPLHF
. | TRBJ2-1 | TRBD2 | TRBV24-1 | TGTGCCCTCTGGCTAGCGGGGAATGAGCAGTTCTTC | CALWLAGNEQFF
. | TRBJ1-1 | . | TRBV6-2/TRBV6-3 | TGTGCCAGCAGTTACGAAACCGGGACTGAAGCTTTCTTT | CASSYETGTEAFF
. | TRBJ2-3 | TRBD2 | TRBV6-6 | TGTGCCAGCAGTTCTAGCGGGGATACGCAGTATTTT | CASSSSGDTQYF
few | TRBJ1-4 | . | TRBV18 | TGTGCCAGCTCGACTTTCACGGGGGGCACTAATGAAAAACTGTTTTTT | CASSTFTGGTNEKLFF
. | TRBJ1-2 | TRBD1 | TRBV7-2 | TGTGCCAGCAGCTCGGACAGGGGTCCTAACTATGGCTACACCTTC | CASSSDRGPNYGYTF
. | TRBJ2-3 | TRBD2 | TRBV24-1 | TGTGCCACCAGTAAGGGACTAACCACTAGCACAGATACGCAGTATTTT | CATSKGLTTSTDTQYF
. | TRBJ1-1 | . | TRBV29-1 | TGCAGCGTTCCCCAGCGGGGGGGCGCGGGGGGCGCTGAAGCTTTCTTT | CSVPQRGGAGGAEAFF